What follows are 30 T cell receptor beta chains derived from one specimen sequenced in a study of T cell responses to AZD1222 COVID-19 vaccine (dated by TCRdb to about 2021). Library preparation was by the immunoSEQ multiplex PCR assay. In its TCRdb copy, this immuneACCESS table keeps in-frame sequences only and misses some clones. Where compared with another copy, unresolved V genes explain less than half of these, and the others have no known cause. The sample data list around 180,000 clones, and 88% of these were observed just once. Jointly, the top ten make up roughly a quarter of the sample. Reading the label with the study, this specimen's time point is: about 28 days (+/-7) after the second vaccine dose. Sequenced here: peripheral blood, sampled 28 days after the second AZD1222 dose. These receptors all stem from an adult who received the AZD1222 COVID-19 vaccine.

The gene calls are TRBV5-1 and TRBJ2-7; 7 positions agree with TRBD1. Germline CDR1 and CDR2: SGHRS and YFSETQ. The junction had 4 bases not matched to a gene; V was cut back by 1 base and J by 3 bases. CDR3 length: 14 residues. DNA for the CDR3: TGCGCCAGCAGCTTGAACAGGGGCCACTACGAGCAGTACTTC. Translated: CASSLNRGHYEQYF. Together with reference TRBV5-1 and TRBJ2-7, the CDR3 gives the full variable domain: KAGVTQTPRYLIKTRGQQVTLSCSPISGHRSVSWYQQTPGQGLQFLFEYFSETQRNKGNFPGRFSGRQFSNSRSEMNVSTLELGDSALYLCASSLNRGHYEQYFGPGTRLTVT.

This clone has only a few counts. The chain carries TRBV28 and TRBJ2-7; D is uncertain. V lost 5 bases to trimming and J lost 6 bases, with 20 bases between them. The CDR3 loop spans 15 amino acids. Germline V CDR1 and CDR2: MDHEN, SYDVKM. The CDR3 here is CASSPLDGPNGEQYF. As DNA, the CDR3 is TGTGCCAGCAGTCCGCTCGATGGGCCGAATGGCGAGCAGTACTTC.

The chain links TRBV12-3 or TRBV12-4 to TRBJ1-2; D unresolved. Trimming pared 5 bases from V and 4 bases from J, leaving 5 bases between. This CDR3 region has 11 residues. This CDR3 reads CASSPSYGYTF. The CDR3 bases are TGTGCCAGCAGTCCAAGCTATGGCTACACCTTC.

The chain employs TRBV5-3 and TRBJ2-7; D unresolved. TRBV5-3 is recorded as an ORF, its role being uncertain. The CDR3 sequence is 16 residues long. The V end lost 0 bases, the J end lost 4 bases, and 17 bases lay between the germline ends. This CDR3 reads CARSLGVIDPPYEQYF. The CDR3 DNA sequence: TGTGCCAGAAGCTTGGGAGTAATAGACCCGCCTTACGAGCAGTACTTC.

CDR3 sequence reads: CASSPMTANTGELFF. CDR3 coding DNA: TGTGCCAGCAGCCCGATGACCGCGAACACCGGGGAGCTGTTTTTT. The V gene is TRBV7-9, the J gene TRBJ2-2; D is ambiguous. Germline CDR1 reads SEHNR; CDR2 reads FQNEAQ (reference sequence). Between the trimmed V and J ends, which lost 5 bases and 0 bases, there was a span of 10 bases. The CDR3 runs to 15 residues. Variable domain in full (rest from reference TRBV7-9 and TRBJ2-2): DTGVSQNPRHKITKRGQNVTFRCDPISEHNRLYWYRQTLGQGPEFLTYFQNEAQLEKSRLLSDRFSAERPKGSFSTLEIQRTEQGDSAMYLCASSPMTANTGELFFGEGSRLTVL.

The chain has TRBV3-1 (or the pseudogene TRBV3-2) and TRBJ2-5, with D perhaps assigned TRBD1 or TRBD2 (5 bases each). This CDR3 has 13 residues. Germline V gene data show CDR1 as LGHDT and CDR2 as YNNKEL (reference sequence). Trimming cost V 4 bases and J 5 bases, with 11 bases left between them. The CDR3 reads CASSLRGVETQYF. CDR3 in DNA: TGTGCCAGCAGCCTCCGAGGGGTGGAGACCCAGTACTTC.

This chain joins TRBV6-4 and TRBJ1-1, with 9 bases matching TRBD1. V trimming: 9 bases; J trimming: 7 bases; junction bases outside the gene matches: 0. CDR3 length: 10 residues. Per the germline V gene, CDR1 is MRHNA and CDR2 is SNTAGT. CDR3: CARGQGEAFF. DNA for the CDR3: TGTGCCAGGGGACAGGGTGAAGCTTTCTTT.

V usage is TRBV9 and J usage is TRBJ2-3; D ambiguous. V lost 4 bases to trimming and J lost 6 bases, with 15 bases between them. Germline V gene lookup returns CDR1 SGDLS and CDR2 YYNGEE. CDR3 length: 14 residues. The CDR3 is CASSPIKETDTQYF. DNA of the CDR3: TGTGCCAGCAGCCCCATTAAAGAGACGGATACGCAGTATTTT.

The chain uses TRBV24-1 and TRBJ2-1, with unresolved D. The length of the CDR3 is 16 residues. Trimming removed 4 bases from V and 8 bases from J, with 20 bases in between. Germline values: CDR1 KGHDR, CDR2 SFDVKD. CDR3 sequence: CATSDLAAKPIDEQFF. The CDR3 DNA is TGTGCCACCAGTGACCTGGCCGCAAAGCCTATCGATGAGCAGTTCTTC.

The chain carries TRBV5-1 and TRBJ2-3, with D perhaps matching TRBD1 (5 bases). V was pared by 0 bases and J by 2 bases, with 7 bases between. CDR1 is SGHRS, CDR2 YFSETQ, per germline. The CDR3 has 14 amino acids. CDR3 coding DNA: TGCGCCAGCAGCTTGGGACAGACCACAGATACGCAGTATTTT. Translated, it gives CASSLGQTTDTQYF.

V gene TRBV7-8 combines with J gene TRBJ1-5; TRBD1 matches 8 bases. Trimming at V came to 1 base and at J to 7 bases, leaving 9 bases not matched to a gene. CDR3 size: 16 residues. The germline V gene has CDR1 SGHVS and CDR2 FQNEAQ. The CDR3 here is CASSLVGQGARQPQHF. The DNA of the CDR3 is TGTGCCAGCAGCTTAGTTGGGCAGGGGGCACGGCAGCCCCAGCATTTT. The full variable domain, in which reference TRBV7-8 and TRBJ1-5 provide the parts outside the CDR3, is GAGVSQSPRYKVAKRGQDVALRCDPISGHVSLFWYQQALGQGPEFLTYFQNEAQLDKSGLPSDRFFAERPEGSVSTLKIQRTQQEDSAVYLCASSLVGQGARQPQHFGDGTRLSIL.

This CDR3 is CASSHSAGAYEQYF. DNA of the CDR3: TGTGCCAGCAGCCATTCAGCGGGAGCCTACGAGCAGTACTTC. The chain links TRBV3-1 (or the pseudogene TRBV3-2) to TRBJ2-7; the match to TRBD2 covers 8 bases. Germline CDR1 is LGHDT and CDR2 is YNNKEL (reference sequence). J was trimmed by 2 bases and V by 3 bases; bases with no gene match: 3. The CDR3 consists of 14 residues.

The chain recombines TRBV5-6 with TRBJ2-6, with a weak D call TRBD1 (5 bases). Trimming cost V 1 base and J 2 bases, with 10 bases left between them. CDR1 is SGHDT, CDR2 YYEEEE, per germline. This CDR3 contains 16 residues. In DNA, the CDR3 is TGTGCCAGCAGCTTGCCAGGGAATACTGGGGCCAACGTCCTGACTTTC. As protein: CASSLPGNTGANVLTF.

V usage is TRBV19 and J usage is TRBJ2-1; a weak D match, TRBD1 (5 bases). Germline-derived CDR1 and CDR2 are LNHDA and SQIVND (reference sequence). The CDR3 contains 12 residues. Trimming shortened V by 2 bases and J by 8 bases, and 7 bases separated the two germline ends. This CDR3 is CASSIRGDEQFF. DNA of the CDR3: TGTGCCAGTAGTATAAGGGGTGATGAGCAGTTCTTC.

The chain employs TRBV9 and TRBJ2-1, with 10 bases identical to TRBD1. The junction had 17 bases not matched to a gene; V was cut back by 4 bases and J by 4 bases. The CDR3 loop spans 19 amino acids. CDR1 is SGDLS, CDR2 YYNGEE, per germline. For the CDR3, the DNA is TGTGCCAGCAGCAGACCGGGACAGGGGTTCGGTGGGGCTTACAATGAGCAGTTCTTC. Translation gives CASSRPGQGFGGAYNEQFF.

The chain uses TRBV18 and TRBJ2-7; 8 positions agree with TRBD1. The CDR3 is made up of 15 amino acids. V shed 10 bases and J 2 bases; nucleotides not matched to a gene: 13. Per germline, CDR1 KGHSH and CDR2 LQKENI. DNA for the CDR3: TGTGCCACCTCTCCATCGACGGACAGGGCCTACGAGCAGTACTTC. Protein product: CATSPSTDRAYEQYF.

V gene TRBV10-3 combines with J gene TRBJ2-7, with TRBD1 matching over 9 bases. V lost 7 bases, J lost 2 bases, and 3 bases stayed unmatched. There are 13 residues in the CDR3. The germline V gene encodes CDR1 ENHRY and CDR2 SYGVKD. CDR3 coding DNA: TGTGCCATCAACAGGGGGCTTACCTACGAGCAGTACTTC. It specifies CAINRGLTYEQYF.

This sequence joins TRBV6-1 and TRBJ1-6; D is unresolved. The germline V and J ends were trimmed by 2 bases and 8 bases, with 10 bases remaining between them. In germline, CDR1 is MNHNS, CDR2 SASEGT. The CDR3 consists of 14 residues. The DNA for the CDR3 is TGTGCCAGCAGTGAAAGGTGGAAAGATTCACCCCTCCACTTT. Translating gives CASSERWKDSPLHF.

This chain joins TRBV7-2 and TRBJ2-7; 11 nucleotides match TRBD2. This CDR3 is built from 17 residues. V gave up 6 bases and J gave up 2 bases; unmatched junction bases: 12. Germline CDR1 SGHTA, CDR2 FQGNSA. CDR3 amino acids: CASRRFATSGKTYEQYF. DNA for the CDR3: TGTGCCAGCAGGCGCTTCGCGACTAGCGGGAAAACCTACGAGCAGTACTTC. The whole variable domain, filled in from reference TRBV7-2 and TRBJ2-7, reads GAGVSQSPSNKVTEKGKDVELRCDPISGHTALYWYRQSLGQGLEFLIYFQGNSAPDKSGLPSDRFSAERTGGSVSTLTIQRTQQEDSAVYLCASRRFATSGKTYEQYFGPGTRLTVT.

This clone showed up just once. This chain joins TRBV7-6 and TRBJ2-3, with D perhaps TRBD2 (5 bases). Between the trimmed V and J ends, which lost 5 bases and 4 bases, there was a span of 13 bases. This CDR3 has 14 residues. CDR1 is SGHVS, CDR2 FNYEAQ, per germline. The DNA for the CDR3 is TGTGCCAGCAGCCCCTCGAGGGTAGCAGATACGCAGTATTTT. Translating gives CASSPSRVADTQYF.

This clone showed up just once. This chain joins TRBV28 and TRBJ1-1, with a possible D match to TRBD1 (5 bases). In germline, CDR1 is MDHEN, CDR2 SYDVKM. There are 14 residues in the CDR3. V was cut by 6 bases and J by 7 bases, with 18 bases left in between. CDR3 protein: CASSRPRDGFEAFF. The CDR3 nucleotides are TGTGCCAGCAGCCGGCCCCGGGACGGGTTTGAAGCTTTCTTT.

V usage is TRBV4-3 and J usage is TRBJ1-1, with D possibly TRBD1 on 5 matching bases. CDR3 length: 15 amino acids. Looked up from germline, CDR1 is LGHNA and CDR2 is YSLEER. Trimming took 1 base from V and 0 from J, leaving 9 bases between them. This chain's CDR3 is CASSQGGLMNTEAFF. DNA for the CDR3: TGCGCCAGCAGCCAAGGGGGACTTATGAACACTGAAGCTTTCTTT.

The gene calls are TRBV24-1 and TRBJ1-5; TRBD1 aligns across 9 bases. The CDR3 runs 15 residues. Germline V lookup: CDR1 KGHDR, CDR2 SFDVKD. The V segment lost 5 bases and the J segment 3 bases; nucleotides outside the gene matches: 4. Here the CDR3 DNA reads TGTGCCACCAGTGTAGGGACAGGGAACAATCAGCCCCAGCATTTT. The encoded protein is CATSVGTGNNQPQHF.

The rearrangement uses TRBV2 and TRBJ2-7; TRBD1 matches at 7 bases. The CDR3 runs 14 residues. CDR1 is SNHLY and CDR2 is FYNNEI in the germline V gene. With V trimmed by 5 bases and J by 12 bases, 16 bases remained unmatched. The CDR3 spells CASSNPRGSGPLYF. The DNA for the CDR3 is TGTGCCAGCAGTAACCCCAGGGGGAGCGGACCCCTGTACTTC.

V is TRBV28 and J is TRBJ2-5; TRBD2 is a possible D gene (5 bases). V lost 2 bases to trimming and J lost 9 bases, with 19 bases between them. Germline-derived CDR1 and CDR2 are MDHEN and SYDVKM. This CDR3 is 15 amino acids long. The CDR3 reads CASSLASASRGAQYF. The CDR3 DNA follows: TGTGCCAGCAGTTTAGCATCGGCGTCCCGGGGAGCCCAGTACTTC.

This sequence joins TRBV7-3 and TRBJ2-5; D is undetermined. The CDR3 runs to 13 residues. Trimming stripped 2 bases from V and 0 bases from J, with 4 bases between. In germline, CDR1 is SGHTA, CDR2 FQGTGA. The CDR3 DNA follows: TGTGCCAGCAGCTTACGGAACCAAGAGACCCAGTACTTC. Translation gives CASSLRNQETQYF.

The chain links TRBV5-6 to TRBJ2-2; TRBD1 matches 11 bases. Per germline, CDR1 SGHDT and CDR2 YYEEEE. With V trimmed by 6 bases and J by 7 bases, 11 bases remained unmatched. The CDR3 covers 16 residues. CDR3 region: CASTKDRGRRVGELFF. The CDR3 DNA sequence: TGTGCCAGCACCAAGGACAGGGGGCGTAGGGTCGGGGAGCTGTTTTTT. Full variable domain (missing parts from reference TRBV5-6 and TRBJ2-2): DAGVTQSPTHLIKTRGQQVTLRCSPKSGHDTVSWYQQALGQGPQFIFQYYEEEERQRGNFPDRFSGHQFPNYSSELNVNALLLGDSALYLCASTKDRGRRVGELFFGEGSRLTVL.

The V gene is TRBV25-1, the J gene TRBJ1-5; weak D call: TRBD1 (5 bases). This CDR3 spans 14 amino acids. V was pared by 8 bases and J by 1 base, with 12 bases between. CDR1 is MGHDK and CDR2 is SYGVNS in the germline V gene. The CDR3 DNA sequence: TGTGCCAGCCGGGGGGTGGGGAGCAATCAGCCCCAGCATTTT. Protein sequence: CASRGVGSNQPQHF.

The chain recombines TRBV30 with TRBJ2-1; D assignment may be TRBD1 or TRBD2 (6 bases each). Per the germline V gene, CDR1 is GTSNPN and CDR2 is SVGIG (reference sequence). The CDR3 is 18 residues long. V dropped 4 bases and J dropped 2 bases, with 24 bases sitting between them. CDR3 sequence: CAWTFTRGLATAYNEQFF. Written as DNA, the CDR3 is TGTGCCTGGACCTTTACCCGGGGGCTGGCAACTGCCTACAATGAGCAGTTCTTC.

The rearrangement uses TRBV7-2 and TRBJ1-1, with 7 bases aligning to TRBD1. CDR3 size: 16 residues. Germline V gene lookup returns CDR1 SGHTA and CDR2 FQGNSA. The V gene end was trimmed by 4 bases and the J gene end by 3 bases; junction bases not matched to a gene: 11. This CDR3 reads CASSWPVRGRDTEAFF. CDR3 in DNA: TGTGCCAGCAGCTGGCCGGTAAGGGGGCGCGACACTGAAGCTTTCTTT.